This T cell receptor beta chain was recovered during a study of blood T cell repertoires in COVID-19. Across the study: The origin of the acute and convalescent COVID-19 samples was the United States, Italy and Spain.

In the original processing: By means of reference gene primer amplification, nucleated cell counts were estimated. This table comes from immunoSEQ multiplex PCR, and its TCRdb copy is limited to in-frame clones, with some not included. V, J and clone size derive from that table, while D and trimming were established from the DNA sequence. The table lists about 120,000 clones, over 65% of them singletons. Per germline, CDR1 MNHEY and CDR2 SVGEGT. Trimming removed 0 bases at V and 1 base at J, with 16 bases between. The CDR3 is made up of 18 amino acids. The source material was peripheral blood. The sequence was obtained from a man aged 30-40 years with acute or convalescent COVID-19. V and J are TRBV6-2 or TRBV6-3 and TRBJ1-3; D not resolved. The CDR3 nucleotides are TGTGCCAGCAGTTACTCGGTATCCGGCTTCGGGTCTGGAAACACCATATATTTT. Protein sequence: CASSYSVSGFGSGNTIYF.